This TCR beta chain derives from a study of graft-versus-host responses after intestinal transplantation. This clone has just one count. Antigen specificity is unknown. J gave up 8 bases and V 5 bases, and 11 bases lay outside the gene matches. This CDR3 has 16 residues. The V gene's germline CDR1 is SEHNR and CDR2 FQNEAQ (reference sequence). Whole-study findings and limits: Recipient marrow harbored GvH clones, some of which surfaced first in ileum or blood.

Here immunoSEQ multiplex PCR was the method, and the copy in TCRdb shows in-frame clones only, minus some. The sample holds roughly 120,000 clones, about 93% seen once. The TCR was taken from a human donor who received an intestinal transplant. The rearrangement joins TRBV7-9 to TRBJ2-1; 11 bases are shared with TRBD1. The specimen comprised unstimulated CD4+ T cells sorted from spleen or lymph node cells, sampled before intestinal transplant. Written as DNA, the CDR3 is TGTGCCAGCAGCCTCCTAGGGACAGGGGGATTTGATGAGCAGTTCTTC. Protein sequence: CASSLLGTGGFDEQFF.